This T cell receptor beta chain was captured by sequencing in a study of radiation and T cells in renal cell carcinoma. As for the study in general: Nephrectomy followed 15 Gy stereotactic body radiation by 4 weeks.

Noted time point: blood 2 weeks post-SBRT. Indicated treatment: 15 Gy SBRT to primary tumor, nephrectomy 4 weeks later. After SBRT, blood was collected at 2 and 4 weeks, plus baseline. Profiled with immunoSEQ multiplex PCR; TCRdb holds only in-frame clones, not every one. Among roughly 130,000 clones listed, around 89% were seen once. The V gene's germline CDR1 is SGHRS and CDR2 YFSETQ. Trimming took off 4 bases at V and 0 bases at J, with 13 bases between the two ends. This CDR3 comprises 15 residues. Study conclusions and caveats: From baseline, blood top tumor clonotypes peaked at 2 weeks post-radiation. Baseline intratumoral clonotype presence is unknown without pretreatment biopsies.

Turning to this clone: Its antigen remains unknown.

The rearrangement uses TRBV5-1 and TRBJ1-1; perhaps TRBD1 as D (6 bases). The TCR comes from a woman in her 70s with renal cell carcinoma. Sequencing was performed on blood, taken from a patient whose treatment included radiotherapy and nephrectomy. The chain's CDR3 is CASSGGGRMNTEAFF. In DNA form, the CDR3 reads TGCGCCAGCAGCGGGGGCGGACGGATGAACACTGAAGCTTTCTTT. The variable domain in full, completed from reference TRBV5-1 and TRBJ1-1, reads KAGVTQTPRYLIKTRGQQVTLSCSPISGHRSVSWYQQTPGQGLQFLFEYFSETQRNKGNFPGRFSGRQFSNSRSEMNVSTLELGDSALYLCASSGGGRMNTEAFFGQGTRLTVV.